These 10 T cell receptor beta chains were sequenced from one sample in a study of blood T cells in healthy people across ages (dated by TCRdb to between 2014 and 2016). Library construction relied on 5' RACE. This sample was sequenced with an Illumina HiSeq 2500. A second roughly 7 to 11 cycle PCR used a sample-barcoded 5' primer and a J-beta primer mix. TCRdb reworked the public reads: Q25 trimming with fastp, MiXCR clone assembly, productive beta chains retained. Merged by CDR3 protein, the rows form single entries marked with the most common genes and DNA. The sample table lists hundreds of thousands of distinct CDR3 sequences, about 24% of them with a count of one. The ten top clones hold roughly 22% of the sample. Sequencing was performed on blood. The source is a man between 65 and 85 years old in good health.

This clonotype was found many times. The chain links TRBV29-1 to TRBJ2-1; D not resolved. The CDR3 spans 12 residues. Germline-derived CDR1 and CDR2 are SQVTM and ANQGSEA. Trimming shortened V by 3 bases and J by 8 bases, and 11 bases separated the two germline ends. CDR3 protein: CSVENPGYEQFF. CDR3 in DNA: TGCAGCGTTGAGAACCCCGGCTATGAGCAGTTCTTC.

The chain carries TRBV20-1 and TRBJ2-3; a weak D match, TRBD1 (6 bases). Deletions cut 3 bases from V and 1 base from J, with 11 bases between. CDR3 length: 14 amino acids. Germline loops: CDR1 DFQATT, CDR2 SNEGSKA (reference sequence). CDR3 sequence: CSASSGEGTDTQYF. As DNA, the CDR3 is TGCAGTGCTAGCTCAGGGGAAGGCACAGATACGCAGTATTTT.

The rearrangement joins TRBV28 to TRBJ2-3; 7 positions agree with TRBD2. Germline V lookup: CDR1 MDHEN, CDR2 SYDVKM. The CDR3 length is 15 residues. Trimming took 6 bases from V and 8 from J; bases not matched to a gene: 14. DNA of the CDR3: TGTGCCAGCAGCTCAACCATGACTAGCCATCGTACGCAGTATTTT. Protein product: CASSSTMTSHRTQYF.

This chain joins TRBV14 and TRBJ1-3; no reliable D call. Germline values: CDR1 SGHDN, CDR2 FVKESK. V was trimmed by 0 bases and J by 0 bases, leaving 9 bases between them. The CDR3 has 16 residues. In DNA form, the CDR3 reads TGTGCCAGCAGCCAAGATCTGGCCTACTCTGGAAACACCATATATTTT. This encodes CASSQDLAYSGNTIYF.

This clonotype was picked up a small number of times. The chain carries TRBV25-1 and TRBJ1-1; D is uncertain. Looked up from germline, CDR1 is MGHDK and CDR2 is SYGVNS. Trimming pared 3 bases from V and 3 bases from J, leaving 8 bases between. The CDR3 extends over 13 amino acids. The chain's CDR3 is CASSDYPDTEAFF. CDR3 nucleotides: TGTGCCAGCAGTGATTACCCCGACACTGAAGCTTTCTTT.

In its sample, this clonotype was seen many times. The V and J genes are TRBV5-1 and TRBJ1-4, with 9 bases identical to TRBD1. The CDR3 totals 15 residues. Germline V gene data show CDR1 as SGHRS and CDR2 as YFSETQ. With V trimmed by 3 bases and J by 8 bases, 8 bases remained unmatched. The CDR3 bases are TGCGCCAGCAGCTCACCCGGGACAGGGAACGAAAAACTGTTTTTT. It translates to CASSSPGTGNEKLFF.

The gene calls are TRBV5-1 and TRBJ2-5, with 9 positions matching TRBD1. With V trimmed by 4 bases and J by 3 bases, 4 bases remained unmatched. CDR1 and CDR2 (germline): SGHRS, YFSETQ. The CDR3 runs to 14 residues. In DNA form, the CDR3 reads TGCGCCAGCAGCGGACAGGGGCGGGAAGAGACCCAGTACTTC. Translation gives CASSGQGREETQYF.

The chain couples TRBV28 to TRBJ2-3, with TRBD2 matching 15 bases. The CDR3 is 17 amino acids. V lost 4 bases to trimming and J lost 8 bases; unmatched junction nucleotides: 10. Germline V CDR1 and CDR2: MDHEN, SYDVKM. CDR3 coding DNA: TGTGCCAGCAGTTCCAAGAGGGGACTAGCGGGGGGCGCTACGCAGTATTTT. Its protein product is CASSSKRGLAGGATQYF.

This clonotype was counted a few times. The chain employs TRBV5-8 and TRBJ1-2; 7 nucleotides align to TRBD1. The germline CDR1 and CDR2 sequences are SGHTS and YDEGEE. After removal of 6 bases from V and 7 bases from J, the junction contained 6 bases not matched to a gene. The CDR3 extends over 12 amino acids. The CDR3 DNA sequence: TGTGCCAGCACCATCGACAGGGCTGGCTACACCTTC. Translation gives CASTIDRAGYTF.

V is TRBV4-1 and J is TRBJ2-4, with D possibly TRBD1 on 5 matching bases. CDR1 is MGHRA, CDR2 YSYEKL, per germline. V lost 0 bases and J 3 bases, leaving 12 bases between the germline ends. This CDR3 region has 16 residues. CDR3 sequence: CASSQDWAGIKNIQYF. The CDR3 nucleotides are TGCGCCAGCAGCCAAGACTGGGCAGGGATCAAAAACATTCAGTACTTC.